This T cell receptor beta chain is from a study of CD8 T cells in ankylosing spondylitis. Study-wide points: Some of the motif variants had earlier been found in reactive arthritis patients' fluid and blood. Clones tied to disease were said to be significantly enriched in matched ankylosing spondylitis synovial fluid. Ankylosing spondylitis blood seemed to carry a telltale TCR beta motif made of fewer than 10 highly homologous variants.

The authors made TCR beta libraries by quantitative 5'-RACE with molecular barcodes. TCRdb redid the calling of the 5' RACE reads with MiXCR, one entry per CDR3 protein. In the table there are just under 550,000 distinct CDR3 sequences, about 12% of which are singletons. Notes on this clonotype: Its target is unknown.

V was shortened by 4 bases and J by 0 bases, with 12 bases between the two germline ends. This CDR3 has 16 amino acids. Germline lookup yields CDR1 LGHNA and CDR2 YNFKEQ. Material: blood, either unsorted or a sorted T cell fraction (not recorded which). The chain has TRBV4-2 and TRBJ2-2; D is uncertain. This receptor was taken from a male donor with ankylosing spondylitis. CDR3 protein: CASSPGLLPNTGELFF. Written as DNA, the CDR3 is TGTGCCAGCAGCCCGGGTCTCCTACCGAACACCGGGGAGCTGTTTTTT.